This passage covers 17 T cell receptor beta chains from one sample sequenced in a study of T cells in Graves' hyperthyroidism and ophthalmopathy. TCR beta CDR3 regions were amplified from RNA transcripts. HTBI primers drove first-round RT-PCR of the TCR CDR3. One entry per CDR3 protein results from TCRdb running MiXCR on the multiplex PCR reads. Altogether 300,000 to 450,000 distinct CDR3 sequences are present, around a sixth being singletons, with the ten largest covering about 38%. Input material: blood. These receptors originate from a man aged 18-30 years with Graves' ophthalmopathy.

Notes on this clonotype: This clone may be a read error of a much larger clone one base away. This chain links TRBV5-4 with TRBJ2-1; D may be TRBD1 or TRBD2 (6 bases each). This CDR3 has 15 amino acids. Germline CDR1 is SGHNT and CDR2 is YYREEE (reference sequence). The ends were cut back, 4 bases at V and 5 bases at J, with 16 bases in the middle. CDR3 residues: CASSAGGGKDNEQFF. The DNA for the CDR3 is TGTGCCAGCAGCGCAGGAGGGGGTAAAGACAATGAGCAGTTCTTC.

In its sample, this clonotype was seen many times. The V call is TRBV5-1, the J call TRBJ2-7; a weak D match, TRBD1 (6 bases). Trimming stripped 5 bases from V and 1 base from J, with 16 bases between. From germline, CDR1 is SGHRS and CDR2 YFSETQ. This CDR3 is built from 15 residues. As DNA, the CDR3 is TGCGCCAGCAGTACCACAGGGTGGCCGTCCTACGAGCAGTACTTC. It specifies CASSTTGWPSYEQYF.

This clonotype was seen a handful of times. The rearrangement uses TRBV4-1 and TRBJ2-1, with 7 positions matching TRBD2. The CDR3 runs 15 residues. Germline V gene data show CDR1 as MGHRA and CDR2 as YSYEKL. V trimming: 4 bases; J trimming: 0 bases; junction bases outside the gene matches: 3. The CDR3 region has the DNA TGCGCCAGCAGCCGGGGGGGGAGCTCCTACAATGAGCAGTTCTTC. This codes for CASSRGGSSYNEQFF.

The V gene is TRBV12-3 or TRBV12-4, the J gene TRBJ1-3, with 8 nucleotides matching TRBD1. V was pared by 8 bases and J by 11 bases, with 5 bases of the junction left unmatched. The CDR3 is 11 amino acids. CDR3 nucleotide sequence: TGTGCCAGCCGGACAGGGACGGCCATATATTTT. It codes for CASRTGTAIYF.

V usage is TRBV6-1 and J usage is TRBJ1-3; 9 bases are a match to TRBD1. The J segment lost 0 bases and the V segment lost 8 bases, leaving 8 bases of the junction unmatched. Germline assignment: CDR1 MNHNS and CDR2 SASEGT. This CDR3 is built from 16 residues. DNA for the CDR3: TGTGCCAGCCAGCTCGGACAGGGGAGCTCTGGAAACACCATATATTTT. Encoded protein: CASQLGQGSSGNTIYF.

This clonotype was detected many times. The gene calls are TRBV3-1 and TRBJ1-2; 7 positions match TRBD1. This CDR3 is 17 amino acids long. Germline V gene lookup returns CDR1 LGHDT and CDR2 YNNKEL (reference sequence). V gave up 0 bases and J gave up 3 bases; unmatched junction bases: 10. The CDR3 is CASSQDPPTGRDYGYTF. CDR3 in DNA: TGTGCCAGCAGCCAAGATCCCCCGACAGGGCGCGACTATGGCTACACCTTC.

J is TRBJ2-2 and V is TRBV29-1; TRBD1 matches at 7 bases. After removal of 6 bases from V and 6 bases from J, the junction contained 10 bases not matched to a gene. CDR1 SQVTM and CDR2 ANQGSEA come from the germline V gene. The CDR3 is made up of 14 amino acids. Here the CDR3 reads CSVIAEGAPGELFF. CDR3 sequence (DNA): TGCAGCGTCATCGCCGAGGGGGCCCCCGGGGAGCTGTTTTTT.

V gene TRBV15 combines with J gene TRBJ1-6; TRBD1 aligns across 10 bases. CDR3 length: 16 amino acids. J was trimmed by 7 bases and V by 5 bases; bases with no gene match: 8. Per the germline V gene, CDR1 is LNHNV and CDR2 is YYDKDF (reference sequence). The CDR3 sequence: CATSSLDRGRNSPLHF. DNA of the CDR3: TGTGCCACCAGCTCCTTGGACAGGGGGAGAAATTCACCCCTCCACTTT.

This chain uses TRBV20-1 with TRBJ2-2; D gene unclear. The CDR3 consists of 14 residues. The V end was cut by 4 bases, the J end by 6 bases, with 15 bases between. The germline gives CDR1 DFQATT, CDR2 SNEGSKA (reference sequence). The CDR3 DNA reads as TGCAGTGCTATGCCCGGCGTTGGCGCCGGGGAGCTGTTTTTT. It specifies CSAMPGVGAGELFF.

The chain couples TRBV2 to TRBJ1-2; the D gene is possibly TRBD1 (6 bases). This CDR3 is 14 amino acids long. The germline gives CDR1 SNHLY, CDR2 FYNNEI. Trimming took 9 bases from V and 1 from J, leaving 15 bases between them. The CDR3 DNA is TGTGCCAGGGGGGGGGGCAGGCTTAACTATGGCTACACCTTC. Amino acids: CARGGGRLNYGYTF.

There are many counts of this clonotype. The CDR3 reads CASSLAFRGPTDTQYF. The CDR3 nucleotides read TGCGCCAGCAGCTTGGCCTTTCGGGGGCCGACAGATACGCAGTATTTT. The gene calls are TRBV5-1 and TRBJ2-3; either TRBD1 or TRBD2 may supply D (6 bases each). The CDR3 is 16 amino acids. V was trimmed by 0 bases and J by 3 bases, leaving 14 bases between them. Per germline, CDR1 SGHRS and CDR2 YFSETQ.

This clonotype has a count of ten or more. The V call is TRBV3-1, the J call TRBJ1-5, with TRBD1 as a possible D gene (5 bases). V lost 2 bases to trimming and J lost 5 bases, with 7 bases between them. The CDR3 loop spans 13 amino acids. Germline CDR1 LGHDT, CDR2 YNNKEL (reference sequence). The CDR3 nucleotides are TGTGCCAGCAGCCAATCAGGGTATCAGCCCCAGCATTTT. Its translation is CASSQSGYQPQHF.

The genes are TRBV24-1 and TRBJ2-1; 13 bases line up with TRBD2. The germline V gene encodes CDR1 KGHDR and CDR2 SFDVKD. CDR3 length equals 17 residues. Losses at the gene ends were 1 base for V and 7 bases for J; bases not matched to a gene: 6. The CDR3 is CATSDFLTSGGGNEQFF. Written as DNA, the CDR3 is TGTGCCACCAGTGATTTTCTAACTAGCGGGGGGGGAAATGAGCAGTTCTTC.

This clonotype was detected many times. The chain is built from TRBV9 and TRBJ2-7, with D tentatively TRBD2 (6 bases). Germline-derived CDR1 and CDR2 are SGDLS and YYNGEE. V was trimmed by 3 bases and J by 7 bases, leaving 23 bases between them. The length of the CDR3 is 16 residues. CDR3 coding DNA: TGTGCCAGCAGCGGTTCATTCGGCGGCCTGGGGGGAGAGCAGTACTTC. It translates to CASSGSFGGLGGEQYF.

This clonotype has ten or more counts. The V call is TRBV20-1, the J call TRBJ2-5, with TRBD1 identical over 9 bases. V dropped 6 bases and J dropped 0; count of bases not matched to a gene: 8. This CDR3 has 15 residues. The V gene's germline CDR1 is DFQATT and CDR2 SNEGSKA (reference sequence). This CDR3 is CSASKDRGYQETQYF. The DNA of the CDR3 is TGCAGTGCATCCAAGGACAGGGGATACCAAGAGACCCAGTACTTC.

The CDR3: CASSLQGTGTGSYEQYF. CDR3 DNA sequence: TGTGCCAGCAGCTTACAGGGCACCGGGACAGGGTCCTACGAGCAGTACTTC. The V gene is TRBV7-3, the J gene TRBJ2-7, with 9 bases lining up with TRBD1. CDR1 and CDR2 (germline): SGHTA, FQGTGA. The V gene end was trimmed by 2 bases and the J gene end by 1 base; junction bases not matched to a gene: 9. The CDR3 runs to 17 residues.

This chain joins TRBV11-3 and TRBJ1-1; D gene ambiguous. V lost 5 bases, J lost 4 bases, and 14 bases lay in between. The CDR3 is 14 residues long. Germline CDR1 is SGHNT and CDR2 is YENEEA. The CDR3 spells CASSAQDRGTEAFF. The CDR3 bases are TGTGCCAGCAGCGCTCAGGACCGCGGCACTGAAGCTTTCTTT.